This entry is about one T cell receptor beta chain. What it binds is not known. Template switching introduced a universal primer site, and the cDNA bore unique molecular identifiers. TCRdb used MiXCR to reprocess the 5' RACE reads, holding one entry per CDR3 protein. There are 700,000 or so distinct CDR3 sequences in the sample; approximately 22% occur only once, and approximately 4.3% lies in the top ten. These data originate in a study of identical twins. V gave up 0 bases and J gave up 4 bases; unmatched junction bases: 7. Germline CDR1 SGDLS, CDR2 YYNGEE. The CDR3 sequence is 16 residues long. Points from the study as a whole: Out-of-frame alpha sequences shared between twins exhibited an excess of low generation probability.

These data were likewise used in another study, on T cells expressing NK-cell markers. According to that study: In sorted CD3+CD56+NKG2C+, CD3+CD56+NKG2C- and CD3+CD56-NKG2C+ T cells, TCR beta repertoires were obtained.

V and J are TRBV9 and TRBJ2-5, with 9 nucleotides matching TRBD2. Sequencing was done on a sample of PBMCs. The clonotype originates from a woman younger than 30 in good health. CDR3 coding DNA: TGTGCCAGCAGCGTAGGAGTTAGCGGGGGAGGAGAGACCCAGTACTTC. This encodes CASSVGVSGGGETQYF.